Below are 10 T cell receptor beta chains sequenced from a single sample in a study of cytomegalovirus exposure and HLA in healthy donors. The study ran its PCR with 60 Vbeta and 13 Jbeta primers. The method was immunoSEQ multiplex PCR; TCRdb's version includes in-frame clones alone and lacks a portion of them. The repertoire has about 160,000 clones, over 80% of them found once; the top ten carry 1.5% to 1.7%. Sequencing used PBMCs. All receptors come from a woman aged 18-29 years in good health and CMV-seronegative.

The chain has TRBV7-2 and TRBJ1-2; 9 nucleotides agree with TRBD1. The V gene end was trimmed by 1 base and the J gene end by 7 bases; junction bases not matched to a gene: 10. The CDR3 sequence is 16 residues long. Germline assignment: CDR1 SGHTA and CDR2 FQGNSA. The CDR3 sequence is CASSLGGTGRSGGYTF. The CDR3 bases are TGTGCCAGCAGCTTAGGTGGGACAGGGAGGAGCGGTGGCTACACCTTC. Using reference TRBV7-2 and TRBJ1-2 for the parts outside the CDR3, the full variable domain is GAGVSQSPSNKVTEKGKDVELRCDPISGHTALYWYRQSLGQGLEFLIYFQGNSAPDKSGLPSDRFSAERTGGSVSTLTIQRTQQEDSAVYLCASSLGGTGRSGGYTFGSGTRLTVV.

The V and J genes are TRBV12-5 and TRBJ1-6; D is undetermined. The length of the CDR3 is 13 residues. V was pared by 1 base and J by 6 bases, with 4 bases between. Germline loops: CDR1 LGHNT, CDR2 FRNRAP. The CDR3 bases are TGTGCTAGTGGTTTGGACATTAATTCACCCCTCCACTTT. Translated: CASGLDINSPLHF.

The chain uses TRBV14 and TRBJ1-3; D uncertain. Germline-derived CDR1 and CDR2 are SGHDN and FVKESK. The CDR3 sequence is 14 residues long. V was clipped by 7 bases and J by 1 base, with 11 bases between them. CDR3 loop: CASTPTGSGNTIYF. The CDR3 DNA follows: TGTGCCAGCACACCTACGGGTTCTGGAAACACCATATATTTT.

The chain couples TRBV2 to TRBJ2-5, with 11 positions matching TRBD1. The CDR3 length is 15 residues. V gave up 7 bases and J gave up 5 bases; unmatched junction bases: 9. Germline values: CDR1 SNHLY, CDR2 FYNNEI. In nucleotides, the CDR3 is TGTGCCAGCACCCGGACAGGGGGCATCGTGGAGACCCAGTACTTC. This encodes CASTRTGGIVETQYF.

Of note for this clone: This likely came from a read error, as a far larger clone is one base away. The genes are TRBV2 and TRBJ1-2, with 8 bases identical to TRBD1. This CDR3 has 20 amino acids. Germline V CDR1 and CDR2: SNHLY, FYNNEI. The CDR3 sequence is CASSGATTGAPPFLPYGCTF. The CDR3 DNA sequence: TGTGCCAGCAGTGGCGCCACGACAGGGGCGCCACCATTCCTACCCTATGGCTGCACCTTC.

The chain combines TRBV7-2 with TRBJ1-1; no firm D call. The CDR3 is 14 amino acids. The V and J ends lost 1 base and 11 bases respectively, with 17 bases between them. Germline V gives CDR1 SGHTA, CDR2 FQGNSA. The CDR3 is CASSLVRAGDEAFF. The CDR3 DNA reads TGTGCCAGCAGCTTAGTCAGAGCCGGGGATGAGGCTTTCTTT. The full variable domain, its missing parts supplied by reference TRBV7-2 and TRBJ1-1, is GAGVSQSPSNKVTEKGKDVELRCDPISGHTALYWYRQSLGQGLEFLIYFQGNSAPDKSGLPSDRFSAERTGGSVSTLTIQRTQQEDSAVYLCASSLVRAGDEAFFGQGTRLTVV.

J is TRBJ2-3 and V is TRBV9; TRBD2 might be the D (5 bases). V gave up 0 bases and J gave up 4 bases, with 12 bases separating them. CDR3 size: 15 residues. Germline V gives CDR1 SGDLS, CDR2 YYNGEE. CDR3 nucleotide sequence: TGTGCCAGCAGCGTAGGTGGAAGCGGATCAGATACGCAGTATTTT. Translation: CASSVGGSGSDTQYF. The whole variable domain, remainder taken from reference TRBV9 and TRBJ2-3, is DSGVTQTPKHLITATGQRVTLRCSPRSGDLSVYWYQQSLDQGLQFLIQYYNGEERAKGNILERFSAQQFPDLHSELNLSSLELGDSALYFCASSVGGSGSDTQYFGPGTRLTVL.

As to this clone: Distinct nucleotide sequences in the sample also encode this CDR3. The gene calls are TRBV9 and TRBJ2-5; possible D gene TRBD1, 6 bases. Germline CDR1 is SGDLS and CDR2 is YYNGEE. Trimming left V 0 bases short and J 4 bases short, with 13 bases between. The CDR3 loop spans 15 amino acids. CDR3 nucleotides: TGTGCCAGCAGCGTAGTAACAGGGATGTCAGAGACCCAGTACTTC. This codes for CASSVVTGMSETQYF.

V and J are TRBV5-1 and TRBJ2-1, with TRBD1 matching 8 bases. This CDR3 has 15 amino acids. Germline V lookup: CDR1 SGHRS, CDR2 YFSETQ. V gave up 2 bases and J gave up 6 bases; unmatched junction bases: 7. This CDR3 is CASSLTGGRSNEQFF. The CDR3 DNA is TGCGCCAGCAGCTTAACAGGGGGTCGAAGCAATGAGCAGTTCTTC.

This chain joins TRBV28 and TRBJ2-7, with 8 positions matching TRBD1. V lost 5 bases and J lost 0; bases outside the gene matches: 6. The CDR3 length is 15 residues. The germline CDR1 and CDR2 sequences are MDHEN and SYDVKM. The DNA of the CDR3 is TGTGCCAGCAGTCCTTCCGGACAGGGCTCCTACGAGCAGTACTTC. It is translated as CASSPSGQGSYEQYF.